This T cell receptor beta chain was recorded in a study of CD8 T cells in Susac syndrome. The V gene lost 4 bases and the J gene lost 5 bases, with 13 bases spanning the gap. The germline gives CDR1 SGHDT, CDR2 YYEEEE. The CDR3 is 15 residues long. Reverse transcription used roughly 0.5 to 1 ug RNA and random hexamers. A single record per CDR3 protein comes from TCRdb applying MiXCR to the immunoSEQ multiplex PCR reads. The sample includes about 430,000 distinct CDR3 sequences, 85% to 90% of them seen just once. V gene TRBV5-6 combines with J gene TRBJ2-6; no reliable D call. The clonotype was recovered from a human donor with multiple sclerosis. Specimen: CD8+ T cells from PBMCs. The chain's CDR3 is CASSETHHRANVLTF. CDR3 in DNA: TGTGCCAGCAGCGAGACCCACCATCGGGCCAACGTCCTGACTTTC.